A single sample gave rise to the 32 T cell receptor beta chains below, sequenced in a study of early T cells in non-severe SARS-CoV-2 infection. TCRdb re-called the 5' RACE reads through MiXCR, storing one row per CDR3 protein. This table has about 66,000 distinct CDR3 sequences, around 8.7% appearing once. The sequenced sample was whole blood. The receptors were gathered from an adult who was a healthcare worker with PCR-confirmed SARS-CoV-2 infection or an uninfected control (not recorded which).

This clonotype was picked up many times. The chain has TRBV19 and TRBJ2-2, with 8 bases aligning to TRBD1. CDR3 length: 16 residues. Germline loops: CDR1 LNHDA, CDR2 SQIVND (reference sequence). The V and J ends lost 6 bases and 1 base, in that order; junction bases with no gene match: 7. The CDR3: CASSQRGQENTGELFF. CDR3 DNA: TGTGCCAGTAGCCAAAGGGGACAGGAGAACACCGGGGAGCTGTTTTTT.

For this clonotype: A read error may produce the germline difference seen at one junction end. V is TRBV20-1 and J is TRBJ1-6, with a weak D call TRBD1 (5 bases). Germline V gene data show CDR1 as DFQATT and CDR2 as SNEGSKA (reference sequence). This CDR3 has 16 residues. CDR3 in amino acids: CSARGDRVLNNSPPHF. CDR3 in DNA: TGCAGTGCTAGAGGTGACAGAGTTTTAAATAATTCACCCCCCCACTTT.

This chain links TRBV5-1 with TRBJ2-1; 8 bases fit TRBD1. CDR1 is SGHRS and CDR2 is YFSETQ in the germline V gene. J gave up 1 base and V 4 bases, and 4 bases lay outside the gene matches. This CDR3 contains 15 residues. The CDR3 reads CASSIGQGSYNEQFF. The CDR3 DNA sequence: TGCGCCAGCAGCATCGGACAGGGATCCTACAATGAGCAGTTCTTC.

This clonotype came up many times. The rearrangement joins TRBV12-3 or TRBV12-4 to TRBJ2-1; D assignment may be TRBD1 or TRBD2 (5 bases each). The CDR3 extends over 14 amino acids. Between the trimmed V and J ends, which lost 8 bases and 6 bases, there was a span of 17 bases. The CDR3 protein is CASRTGTLTNEQFF. In DNA form, the CDR3 reads TGTGCCAGCCGAACCGGGACCTTAACCAATGAGCAGTTCTTC.

This clonotype has a count of ten or more. The CDR3 DNA reads as TGCGCCAGCAGCTTCGGGCCGAGCGCTAGCACAGATACGCAGTATTTT. This translates into CASSFGPSASTDTQYF. The V call is TRBV5-1, the J call TRBJ2-3, with D unresolved. The CDR3 sequence is 16 residues long. The germline V gene has CDR1 SGHRS and CDR2 YFSETQ. Trimming left V 2 bases short and J 0 bases short, with 13 bases between.

This clonotype showed up just a few times. The rearrangement joins TRBV5-1 to TRBJ2-7, with D perhaps assigned TRBD1 or TRBD2 (5 bases each). CDR1 and CDR2 from the germline V gene are SGHRS and YFSETQ. V shed 2 bases and J shed 3 bases, with 21 bases lying between them. The length of the CDR3 is 17 residues. The CDR3: CASSLSGRASSFYEQYF. The CDR3 DNA reads TGCGCCAGCAGCTTAAGCGGCAGGGCCTCTTCCTTCTACGAGCAGTACTTC.

The chain recombines TRBV5-1 with TRBJ2-1; 8 bases line up with TRBD2. V lost 0 bases to trimming and J lost 2 bases; unmatched junction nucleotides: 7. CDR1 and CDR2 (germline): SGHRS, YFSETQ. This CDR3 comprises 17 residues. CDR3 region: CASSLASSGQAYNEQFF. DNA of the CDR3: TGCGCCAGCAGCTTGGCATCTAGCGGGCAAGCCTACAATGAGCAGTTCTTC.

This clonotype turned up a few times. The DNA of the CDR3 is TGTGCCACCAGCAGGGCCAGCGGGGCCAGCACAGATACGCAGTATTTT. Protein product: CATSRASGASTDTQYF. The rearrangement links TRBV15 to TRBJ2-3; 7 bases are a match to TRBD2. J lost 0 bases, V lost 3 bases, and 6 bases had no gene match. From germline, CDR1 is LNHNV and CDR2 YYDKDF (reference sequence). This CDR3 is built from 16 residues.

This clonotype has just a few counts. The V call is TRBV20-1, the J call TRBJ2-7; D unclear. This CDR3 contains 13 residues. The V end lost 3 bases, the J end lost 3 bases, and 12 bases lay between the germline ends. CDR1 is DFQATT, CDR2 SNEGSKA, per germline (reference sequence). The CDR3 DNA follows: TGCAGTGCTAGTTGGCTAGAGGACTACGAGCAGTACTTC. Its translation is CSASWLEDYEQYF.

This clonotype appeared many times. The chain has TRBV12-3 or TRBV12-4 and TRBJ1-4; 10 nucleotides agree with TRBD1. The V gene end was trimmed by 6 bases and the J gene end by 7 bases; junction bases not matched to a gene: 8. The CDR3 consists of 15 residues. CDR3 in DNA: TGTGCCAGCAGCCCCGACAGGGGGCTGGTTGAAAAACTGTTTTTT. Amino acid sequence: CASSPDRGLVEKLFF.

V gene TRBV6-2 or TRBV6-3 combines with J gene TRBJ2-7; D remains unclear. This CDR3 is 14 amino acids long. Germline V gene lookup returns CDR1 MNHEY and CDR2 SVGEGT. V lost 0 bases to trimming and J lost 3 bases, with 9 bases between them. The CDR3 spells CASSYSKQLYEQYF. As DNA, the CDR3 is TGTGCCAGCAGTTACTCGAAACAGCTCTACGAGCAGTACTTC.

The table lists this clonotype with a few counts. This chain uses TRBV5-6 with TRBJ2-2; 14 bases fit TRBD2. The junction had 6 bases not matched to a gene; V was cut back by 4 bases and J by 4 bases. There are 17 residues in the CDR3. Germline CDR1 is SGHDT and CDR2 is YYEEEE. The chain's CDR3 is CASSKDGLAGGTGELFF. In nucleotides, the CDR3 is TGTGCCAGCAGCAAAGACGGACTAGCGGGAGGCACCGGGGAGCTGTTTTTT.

This clonotype was counted ten times or more. This chain links TRBV5-1 with TRBJ1-1; D might be TRBD1 (5 bases). There are 14 residues in the CDR3. CDR1 is SGHRS, CDR2 YFSETQ, per germline. The ends were cut back, 5 bases at V and 1 base at J, with 12 bases in the middle. CDR3 protein: CASRQGGTNTEAFF. The CDR3 DNA reads as TGCGCCAGCAGGCAGGGCGGGACGAACACTGAAGCTTTCTTT.

The rearrangement joins TRBV7-2 to TRBJ2-2; 14 positions agree with TRBD2. The CDR3 sequence is 18 residues long. Germline loops: CDR1 SGHTA, CDR2 FQGNSA. The ends lost 2 bases at V and 1 base at J; junction bases unmatched: 3. The CDR3 DNA follows: TGTGCCAGCAGCTTAATGGGACTAGCGGGAGAGAACACCGGGGAGCTGTTTTTT. This codes for CASSLMGLAGENTGELFF.

This clonotype was detected many times. This rearrangement joins TRBV20-1 to TRBJ2-3; 9 nucleotides match TRBD2. The CDR3 has 15 amino acids. Per germline, CDR1 DFQATT and CDR2 SNEGSKA (reference sequence). Trimming took 4 bases from V and 4 from J; bases not matched to a gene: 9. In DNA form, the CDR3 reads TGCAGTGCTATGGGTACTAGCGGGCGCCCAGATACGCAGTATTTT. Protein product: CSAMGTSGRPDTQYF.

The rearrangement uses TRBV29-1 and TRBJ2-5; D is uncertain. Trimming took 8 bases from V and 2 from J, leaving 15 bases between them. The CDR3 consists of 13 residues. The germline V gene has CDR1 SQVTM and CDR2 ANQGSEA. The CDR3 loop is CSLLRRGQETQYF. DNA of the CDR3: TGCAGCCTGCTTCGGCGCGGTCAAGAGACCCAGTACTTC. Based on the CDR3 plus reference TRBV29-1 and TRBJ2-5, the full variable domain is SAVISQKPSRDICQRGTSLTIQCQVDSQVTMMFWYRQQPGQSLTLIATANQGSEATYESGFVIDKFPISRPNLTFSTLTVSNMSPEDSSIYLCSLLRRGQETQYFGPGTRLLVL.

This clonotype has at least ten counts. The CDR3 protein is CASSAYRRGGYKNIQYF. CDR3 nucleotides: TGTGCCAGCAGTGCCTACCGTCGAGGCGGGTACAAAAACATTCAGTACTTC. The V gene is TRBV25-1, the J gene TRBJ2-4; tentatively, D is TRBD2 (5 bases). Germline lookup yields CDR1 MGHDK and CDR2 SYGVNS. The CDR3 has 17 amino acids. Trimming removed 4 bases at V and 3 bases at J, with 19 bases between.

This clonotype was detected a few times. This chain uses TRBV5-1 with TRBJ2-3, with a possible D match to TRBD1 (5 bases). Germline values: CDR1 SGHRS, CDR2 YFSETQ. Trimming stripped 0 bases from V and 1 base from J, with 12 bases between. The CDR3 has 16 residues. CDR3 sequence (DNA): TGCGCCAGCAGCTTGGAAGGGGCAAGGGGCACAGATACGCAGTATTTT. Amino acid sequence: CASSLEGARGTDTQYF.

J is TRBJ2-2 and V is TRBV24-1; unclear D gene. This CDR3 comprises 12 residues. The germline V and J ends were trimmed by 1 base and 6 bases, with 2 bases remaining between them. Per the germline V gene, CDR1 is KGHDR and CDR2 is SFDVKD. This CDR3 is CATSDFAGELFF. CDR3 coding DNA: TGTGCCACCAGTGATTTTGCCGGGGAGCTGTTTTTT.

This clonotype was picked up many times. This chain connects TRBV20-1 to TRBJ2-1; 9 nucleotides match TRBD2. CDR1 is DFQATT and CDR2 is SNEGSKA in the germline V gene (reference sequence). There are 15 residues in the CDR3. With 6 bases clipped from V and 9 bases from J, the junction kept 15 bases outside the gene matches. The CDR3, as DNA: TGCAGTGCCACAGGCCCGGGACTAGCATGGGGTGAGCAGTTCTTC. Translating it yields CSATGPGLAWGEQFF.

This clonotype has a handful of counts. This chain connects TRBV2 to TRBJ2-3; 10 positions agree with TRBD1. V gave up 2 bases and J gave up 5 bases; unmatched junction bases: 7. The germline V gene encodes CDR1 SNHLY and CDR2 FYNNEI. This CDR3 has 16 residues. This CDR3 is CASSELTGTGVDTQYF. Here the CDR3 DNA reads TGTGCCAGCAGTGAACTCACCGGGACAGGGGTAGATACGCAGTATTTT. The entire variable domain, with the rest obtained from reference TRBV2 and TRBJ2-3, is as follows: EPEVTQTPSHQVTQMGQEVILRCVPISNHLYFYWYRQILGQKVEFLVSFYNNEISEKSEIFDDQFSVERPDGSNFTLKIRSTKLEDSAMYFCASSELTGTGVDTQYFGPGTRLTVL.

This clonotype was seen ten or more times. The genes are TRBV12-3 or TRBV12-4 and TRBJ2-7, with 7 nucleotides matching TRBD2. The length of the CDR3 is 14 residues. The junction had 7 bases not matched to a gene; V was cut back by 6 bases and J by 2 bases. The CDR3 DNA is TGTGCCAGCAGCCCGAGGGGAGGGACCTACGAGCAGTACTTC. This sequence encodes CASSPRGGTYEQYF.

This sequence joins TRBV28 and TRBJ2-7; 8 bases fit TRBD2. This CDR3 spans 16 amino acids. The junction had 11 bases not matched to a gene; V was cut back by 5 bases and J by 2 bases. Germline CDR1 is MDHEN and CDR2 is SYDVKM. The CDR3 DNA reads TGTGCCAGCAGTCAACTAAAGGGGACTAGAGCCTACGAGCAGTACTTC. It yields the protein CASSQLKGTRAYEQYF.

This chain uses TRBV12-3 or TRBV12-4 with TRBJ2-3; 13 bases agree with TRBD2. The CDR3 contains 19 residues. The trim removed 5 bases at V and 1 base at J, leaving 12 bases unmatched. The CDR3 loop is CASSRLWTSGSRGTDTQYF. The CDR3 nucleotides read TGTGCCAGCAGTCGACTTTGGACTAGCGGGAGTAGGGGCACAGATACGCAGTATTTT.

The gene calls are TRBV4-2 and TRBJ2-1; 7 bases align to TRBD1. The ends lost 2 bases at V and 7 bases at J; junction bases unmatched: 5. The CDR3 runs to 14 residues. CDR1 is LGHNA and CDR2 is YNFKEQ in the germline V gene. The CDR3 spells CASSQPGQPNEQFF. CDR3 DNA sequence: TGTGCCAGCAGCCAACCGGGACAGCCTAATGAGCAGTTCTTC.

The chain is built from TRBV25-1 and TRBJ2-2; the D gene is possibly TRBD1 (6 bases). Trimming took 6 bases from V and 0 from J, leaving 11 bases between them. The germline V gene encodes CDR1 MGHDK and CDR2 SYGVNS. This CDR3 region has 15 residues. Here the CDR3 reads CASRRTAPNTGELFF. The CDR3 DNA reads TGTGCCAGCAGGAGGACAGCCCCGAACACCGGGGAGCTGTTTTTT.

The chain combines TRBV28 with TRBJ2-7, with TRBD1 as a possible D gene (6 bases). The CDR3 is 16 residues long. The V and J ends lost 6 bases and 2 bases respectively, with 20 bases between them. CDR1 and CDR2 from the germline V gene are MDHEN and SYDVKM. The CDR3 DNA reads as TGTGCCAGCAGCTCTCCTGGGCAGGGGAAGACCTACGAGCAGTACTTC. Residues: CASSSPGQGKTYEQYF. The complete variable domain, with remaining parts taken from reference TRBV28 and TRBJ2-7, reads DVKVTQSSRYLVKRTGEKVFLECVQDMDHENMFWYRQDPGLGLRLIYFSYDVKMKEKGDIPEGYSVSREKKERFSLILESASTNQTSMYLCASSSPGQGKTYEQYFGPGTRLTVT.

This clonotype was seen a few times. This sequence joins TRBV11-2 and TRBJ2-3; a possible D gene is TRBD2 (6 bases). The CDR3 extends over 15 amino acids. Germline CDR1 reads SGHAT; CDR2 reads FQNNGV. Trimming shortened V by 1 base and J by 4 bases, and 12 bases separated the two germline ends. CDR3 nucleotide sequence: TGTGCCAGCAGCTTAGTTTTCGGGAGATCAGATACGCAGTATTTT. It yields the protein CASSLVFGRSDTQYF.

This rearrangement joins TRBV29-1 to TRBJ1-5; maybe TRBD1 (6 bases). V was trimmed by 6 bases and J by 4 bases, leaving 13 bases between them. The CDR3 totals 13 residues. CDR1 and CDR2 from the germline V gene are SQVTM and ANQGSEA. The chain's CDR3 is CSVSQGGNQPQHF. CDR3 DNA: TGCAGCGTGTCACAGGGAGGGAATCAGCCCCAGCATTTT.

The rearrangement links TRBV7-9 to TRBJ1-2; D call uncertain. The CDR3 consists of 13 residues. V was shortened by 1 base and J by 4 bases, with 7 bases between the two germline ends. Per germline, CDR1 SEHNR and CDR2 FQNEAQ (reference sequence). CDR3 residues: CASSLGDFYGYTF. The CDR3 bases are TGTGCCAGCAGCTTAGGAGACTTCTATGGCTACACCTTC.

This clonotype was detected only a few times. The chain links TRBV20-1 to TRBJ2-3; 9 bases fit TRBD1. The ends lost 6 bases at V and 4 bases at J; junction bases unmatched: 5. CDR3 length equals 13 residues. Germline V gene lookup returns CDR1 DFQATT and CDR2 SNEGSKA (reference sequence). The CDR3, as DNA: TGCAGTGCGCCGACAGGGGGAGCAGATACGCAGTATTTT. Residues: CSAPTGGADTQYF.

This clonotype was counted at least ten times. The rearrangement uses TRBV4-2 and TRBJ1-3; TRBD1 might be the D (5 bases). Germline CDR1 is LGHNA and CDR2 is YNFKEQ. V dropped 0 bases and J dropped 2 bases, with 8 bases sitting between them. This CDR3 has 15 amino acids. Here the CDR3 reads CASSQDPGPGNTIYF. The DNA of the CDR3 is TGTGCCAGCAGCCAAGATCCGGGACCTGGAAACACCATATATTTT.